The 8 T cell receptor beta chains below were found in one sample sequenced in a study of blood T cells in healthy people across ages. Alongside a J-beta primer mix, a sample-barcoded 5' primer served in a second PCR lasting roughly 7 to 11 cycles. TCRdb itself ran the 5' RACE reads through MiXCR, one entry per CDR3 protein. The sample holds 980,000 or so distinct CDR3 sequences, roughly 52% seen once. Material: blood. The origin of the receptors is a man aged 30 to 39 in good health.

The chain has TRBV20-1 and TRBJ1-5, with D perhaps matching TRBD1 (6 bases). The CDR3 contains 14 residues. Germline values: CDR1 DFQATT, CDR2 SNEGSKA (reference sequence). Trimming removed 3 bases at V and 5 bases at J, with 14 bases between. CDR3 sequence reads: CSARGYREDQPQHF. The CDR3 nucleotides read TGCAGTGCTAGGGGGTACAGGGAGGATCAGCCCCAGCATTTT.

The chain joins TRBV3-1 to TRBJ2-7; 7 bases match TRBD2. The junction had 12 bases not matched to a gene; V was cut back by 0 bases and J by 7 bases. CDR3 length equals 16 residues. Looked up from germline, CDR1 is LGHDT and CDR2 is YNNKEL (reference sequence). CDR3 DNA sequence: TGTGCCAGCAGCCAAGAGGGGGGGGTAACCTACAATGAGCAGTACTTC. This gives the protein CASSQEGGVTYNEQYF.

This clonotype was counted between two and nine times. CDR3 loop: CASSQVAGDVETQYF. The DNA of the CDR3 is TGTGCCAGCAGCCAGGTAGCGGGGGACGTAGAGACCCAGTACTTC. The chain is built from TRBV4-2 and TRBJ2-5; 9 bases fit TRBD2. The J segment lost 4 bases and the V segment lost 3 bases, leaving 6 bases of the junction unmatched. The CDR3 is 15 amino acids. Per germline, CDR1 LGHNA and CDR2 YNFKEQ.

The gene calls are TRBV20-1 and TRBJ2-1; tentatively, D is TRBD2 (6 bases). V was clipped by 0 bases and J by 1 base, with 13 bases between them. This CDR3 is built from 16 residues. Per germline, CDR1 DFQATT and CDR2 SNEGSKA (reference sequence). CDR3 sequence reads: CSARDMAGPSYNEQFF. The CDR3 DNA reads TGCAGTGCTAGAGATATGGCGGGACCTTCCTACAATGAGCAGTTCTTC.

This chain links TRBV9 with TRBJ1-2, with 10 bases lining up with TRBD1. The CDR3 extends over 16 amino acids. V lost 4 bases and J lost 3; bases outside the gene matches: 9. From germline, CDR1 is SGDLS and CDR2 YYNGEE. In nucleotides, the CDR3 is TGTGCCAGCAGCATCAGGACAGGGGGAGGTTACTATGGCTACACCTTC. This codes for CASSIRTGGGYYGYTF.

The chain employs TRBV28 and TRBJ2-7; tentative D call: TRBD2 (6 bases). Germline CDR1 reads MDHEN; CDR2 reads SYDVKM. Trimming left V 7 bases short and J 5 bases short, with 24 bases between. This CDR3 comprises 16 residues. The chain's CDR3 is CASTLSSGGATHEQYF. CDR3 nucleotide sequence: TGTGCCAGCACCCTATCAAGCGGAGGGGCGACTCACGAGCAGTACTTC.

A few counts support this clonotype. The genes are TRBV12-3 or TRBV12-4 and TRBJ2-1; no firm D call. Trimming left V 1 base short and J 5 bases short, with 6 bases between. The CDR3 has 13 amino acids. CDR3 in amino acids: CASSLGVHNEQFF. CDR3 nucleotides: TGTGCCAGCAGTTTAGGGGTACACAATGAGCAGTTCTTC.

This sequence joins TRBV4-1 and TRBJ1-5; 8 bases map to TRBD1. Germline V lookup: CDR1 MGHRA, CDR2 YSYEKL. J gave up 5 bases and V 0 bases, and 9 bases lay outside the gene matches. CDR3 length: 17 residues. CDR3: CASSQDAPGGYDQPQHF. DNA for the CDR3: TGCGCCAGCAGCCAAGATGCCCCAGGGGGCTACGATCAGCCCCAGCATTTT.